This T cell receptor (beta chain) was identified during a study of blood T cell repertoires in COVID-19. The overall study: The United States, Italy and Spain were the sources of the acute and convalescent COVID-19 samples. PBMCs, B-cell-depleted T cells, or T cells provided the cDNA or gDNA that made up the material.

As handled by the study authors: Estimated nucleated cell counts came from reference gene primer amplification. Repertoires were generated with immunoSEQ multiplex PCR, while TCRdb's copy carries only in-frame clones and drops some. Clone size and the V and J calls come from that table; the DNA yielded D and trimming. The sample comprises fewer than 200,000 clones, about three quarters of which are singletons, and approximately 2.8% rests with the top ten. From germline, CDR1 is SQVTM and CDR2 ANQGSEA. V lost 6 bases, J lost 4 bases, and 11 bases stayed unmatched. CDR3 length: 16 amino acids. The sequencing input was peripheral blood. This clonotype was obtained from a man between 65 and 79 years old with acute or convalescent COVID-19. The chain employs TRBV29-1 and TRBJ2-2; 10 bases align to TRBD1. CDR3 nucleotides: TGCAGCGTGGCAACGACAGGGGGCGGAGGCACCGGGGAGCTGTTTTTT. Its protein product is CSVATTGGGGTGELFF.